The sequence of this T cell receptor beta chain was determined in a study of cytomegalovirus exposure and HLA in healthy donors (dated by TCRdb to 2017 to 2019). Describing the broader study: An earlier analysis of approximately 640 of the donors reported approximately 300 Gb of sequence data and 120 million or so unique TCR beta sequences from about 179 million T cells. All discovery cohort repertoires had been generated using a single sequencing platform. Rather than using new phenotypic data, the later analysis identified candidate immune exposures from TCR beta sequences and from how often those sequences occurred across donors. In a later analysis, previously published TCR beta repertoires from roughly 710 donors were re-analyzed and high-resolution HLA genotyping was added so that TCR occurrence patterns could be studied. Among about 400 genotyped donors of the cohort, an average of approximately 240,000 unique TCR beta nucleotide sequences was sequenced per donor, of which about 19% were non-productive. Along with the approximately 670-subject first cohort, a separate validation cohort of 120 different subjects was used. An early release covering roughly 600 HLA-typed donors comprised approximately 300 gigabases of sequencing data and tens of millions of unique TCR sequences. The study profiled the T cell repertoires of some 610 subjects by immunosequencing and related them to cytomegalovirus serostatus. Roughly 5 DR-DQ haplotypes were handled as single units for association and clustering, since linkage in the cohort was strong. Alongside the repertoire data, information on donor age, sex, ethnicity and CMV serostatus was compiled. The study was designed to test whether signatures of past pathogen exposure could be identified by cataloging public T cell receptors. Among the approximately 430 genotyped donors, approximately 81% belonged to the genetic ancestry cluster associated with self-reported Caucasian donors. The number of donors typed differed by locus, with about 629-630 for A, B, C, DRB1 and DQB1, more than 500 for DQA1, 606 for DPA1, and approximately 470 for DPB1. HLA typing included class I and class II loci at four-digit resolution. An earlier analysis of 500 to 650 of the donors applied high-throughput TCR beta sequencing to assess whether each TCR beta V gene segment acted as functional or pseudogenic. A later genetic analysis used genome-wide SNP genotypes for about 65% of the 666 donors, treating that subset as a discovery cohort. High-throughput TCR immunosequencing, statistical association of individual TCRs with disease status, and machine learning were combined to predict cytomegalovirus infection status. Summary of the overall study and its limitations: Assigning TCR associations to individual alleles was difficult when HLA alleles, especially DR and DQ, strongly co-occurred. For the cohort, immune exposure information was limited to CMV serostatus. This cohort had only TCR beta chains sequenced, and the lack of alpha or paired-chain data limited which features could be detected. In vitro tests confirmed that a few of the cytomegalovirus-associated TCR beta chains recognize cytomegalovirus antigens. According to the authors, the approach could potentially be generalized to other disease states and immunological phenotypes. The study listed approximately 160 TCR beta chains as associated with cytomegalovirus. Over 15 rarely observed V segments, including chromosome 9 orphons, were excluded from the earlier analysis of several hundred of the donors because counts were too low. A later analysis reported that several top co-occurrence clusters appeared linked to parvovirus B19, influenza, CMV and Epstein-Barr virus. Linkage disequilibrium might explain the correlated functional status among segregating V segments, but an unknown experimental factor could not be ruled out. Across donors, most TCR sequences were observed very rarely, whereas some public TCRs were present in many individuals. According to a later analysis, most CMV-associated TCR beta chains appeared to be HLA-restricted, and the HLA associations seemed to be driven largely by CMV exposure. Presence/absence analyses assumed roughly uniform sequencing depth across donors, an assumption that may not hold. The sequencing pipeline was judged likely to have produced a cluster of highly shared sequence variants as a technical artifact. A further reported finding was that TCR beta sequences accurately predicted the HLA-A and HLA-B alleles for most subjects in the first cohort. Because some donors lacked HLA typing at each locus, the association tests relied only on the typed subset. In a later analysis, the rate of TCR association differed among HLA loci, with DRB1 alleles having the most associated TCRs and HLA-C alleles having the fewest. Broadly in line with IMGT annotations, most TCR beta V segments showed up in productive rearrangements about 87% or about 30% of the time in an earlier analysis of 450 to 600 of the donors. In both the original and validation cohorts, the classifier was reported to diagnose cytomegalovirus status with high specificity and sensitivity. At a false discovery rate of 0.05, a later analysis linked 16,951 TCR beta sequences to specific HLA alleles. An association between a missense DCLRE1C variant and V-gene and J-gene trimming of TCR beta chains was found in a later genetic analysis and replicated in an independent cohort. A later analysis found that HLA-associated TCR beta chains were more clonally expanded and had lower generation probabilities than equally common non-associated chains. The 87-base-pair reads could not distinguish some IMGT-functional V segments, including TRBV6-2 and TRBV6-3, so those segments were excluded. According to a later genetic analysis, donors in an Asian-associated ancestry cluster had fewer N-insertions in productive TCRs than the approximately 650-donor mean.

The library was made by the immunoSEQ multiplex PCR assay. For the multiplex PCR, a mixture combining 60 forward primers for TCR Vbeta segments and 13 reverse primers for TCR Jbeta segments was used. A multiplex PCR assay on genomic DNA amplified the CDR3 region of rearranged TCR beta genes. The Illumina HiSeq System was used to sequence the amplified TCR beta libraries as 87-base-pair reads. On the authors' methods: A later analysis counted about 80 million unique TCR beta chains across the 666 repertoires, and around 12 million of these chains were shared by at least two donors. A nearest-neighbor algorithm error-corrected the raw reads and collapsed the reads into unique sequences, merging closely related sequences to remove PCR and sequencing errors. Alignment of CDR3 sequences to IMGT reference sequences was used to assign V, D and J gene segments. For a sequence to be retained, a match of at least six nucleotides was required to both a V gene segment and a J gene segment. Rearrangements were classified as productive when the CDR3 lacked stop codons and remained in frame with V and J, and all other rearrangements were classified as non-productive. CDR3 was defined by IMGT convention, running from the second conserved V-encoded cysteine to the conserved J-encoded phenylalanine. The earlier analysis of about 590 of the donors excluded sequences that lacked an unambiguous match to a single V gene segment. In an earlier analysis of approximately 560 of the donors, a V segment was called functional when productive rearrangements were above 56.7%, and segregating when the standard deviation between donors exceeded 5%. A statistical classification framework was built for diagnosing cytomegalovirus status from the catalog of TCR beta chain sequences. V and J gene assignment, in a later analysis, came from comparing TCR nucleotide sequences with IMGT/GENE-DB human TR gene sequences. In a later analysis, CDR3 sequences and most-parsimonious VDJ recombination scenarios were assigned using the TCRdist pipeline. In a later analysis, every TCR beta chain was defined by the combination of its CDR3 amino acid sequence and its V-gene family, and reads without a unique V-gene family were dropped. As a way to deal with suspected cross-contamination and a sequencing artifact, a later analysis dropped roughly 620 nucleotide sequences that were highly shared and had low generation probability. A later analysis calculated a clonal expansion index for each public chain from normalized within-repertoire ranks of inferred template counts. In a later analysis, generation probabilities were computed using a VDJ recombination model fitted to out-of-frame rearrangements, and the results were checked against IGoR. Hypergeometric tests were used in a later analysis to score TCR-TCR, TCR-HLA and TCR-CMV co-occurrence, with a repertoire-size bias correction applied to the TCR pairs. To estimate false discovery rates, a later analysis permuted the HLA or CMV assignments 20 times. In a later analysis, co-occurring TCRs were grouped with DBSCAN, and TCRdist sequence similarity was added when clustering was performed within HLA-allele-positive subsets. Co-occurrence clustering excluded repertoires with fewer than 30,000 or more than 120,000 public chains, plus five with anomalous nucleotide sharing. What TCRdb holds here is the immuneACCESS table cut down to in-frame rearrangements. Part of the clones is not present; checked against another copy, under half of the missing clones reflect an unresolved V gene, and the others are unexplained. V, J and clone size were drawn from that table, and D and trimming were deduced from the DNA. The sample table holds 150,000 to 200,000 clones, of which about 85% were seen once. Approximately 1.1% of the sample belongs to the ten largest clones.

The cohort was made up of hundreds of healthy bone marrow donors. Cohort members were all nominally healthy when sampled, although unrecorded immune exposures were likely present. The donor tested CMV seronegative and was one of the 352 seronegative cohort members. Each donor provided a peripheral blood sample, and peripheral blood mononuclear cells were used for TCR beta sequencing. The Qiagen DNeasy Blood Extraction Kit was used to extract genomic DNA from the blood cell samples. Trimmed from V: 5 bases; trimmed from J: 2 bases; junction bases lacking a gene match: 4. The CDR3 contains 14 residues, cysteine and phenylalanine counted. The entry retains the CDR3 DNA only, 42 bases that are in frame from base 1. CDR1 LNHDA and CDR2 SQIVND were looked up in the germline V gene (reference sequence). Remarks on this clone: What this receptor recognizes is not known. Base qualities are not recorded, but no much larger clone differs from it by a single base.

The TCR comes from a boy under 10 years old in good health and CMV-seronegative. The V and J genes are TRBV19 and TRBJ2-7; 9 nucleotides in the junction match TRBD1. Sequenced material: PBMCs. The CDR3 amino acid sequence is: CASSWGQGPYEQYF. The DNA sequence is as follows: TGTGCCAGTAGTTGGGGACAGGGTCCCTACGAGCAGTACTTC.